The 10 T cell receptor beta chains given below trace back to one sample, sequenced in a study of shared clonotypes between healthy human individuals. Sequencing used immunoSEQ multiplex PCR; TCRdb keeps in-frame clones, though not all of them. This sample has approximately 470,000 clones, with approximately 80% found just once. The sequencing input was PBMCs. The receptors originated from a woman in her thirties or forties in good health. Some clones in this sample may be carry-over from other donors' samples.

The chain is built from TRBV27 and TRBJ2-2, with D hard to call. Germline V CDR1 and CDR2: MNHEY, SMNVEV (reference sequence). Between the trimmed V and J ends, which lost 2 bases and 4 bases, there was a span of 8 bases. The CDR3 is 14 amino acids. The CDR3 bases are TGTGCCAGCAGTTTAATACCACCCACCGGGGAGCTGTTTTTT. This encodes CASSLIPPTGELFF.

The CDR3: CASATGPTNEKLFF. CDR3 nucleotide sequence: TGTGCCAGCGCGACAGGGCCAACTAATGAAAAACTGTTTTTT. This rearrangement joins TRBV7-9 to TRBJ1-4; 7 bases match TRBD1. Germline values: CDR1 SEHNR, CDR2 FQNEAQ (reference sequence). After removal of 8 bases from V and 0 bases from J, the junction contained 3 bases not matched to a gene. The CDR3 is made up of 14 amino acids.

V gene TRBV6-5 combines with J gene TRBJ2-7; no firm D call. Deletions cut 8 bases from V and 1 base from J, with 12 bases between. Looked up from germline, CDR1 is MNHEY and CDR2 is SVGAGI. The CDR3 is made up of 13 amino acids. CDR3 region: CASSTGFSYEQYF. The CDR3, as DNA: TGTGCCAGCTCAACGGGCTTTTCCTACGAGCAGTACTTC.

The rearrangement links TRBV19 to TRBJ1-5; unclear D gene. CDR3 length equals 16 residues. Germline CDR1 and CDR2: LNHDA and SQIVND (reference sequence). Trimming removed 6 bases at V and 7 bases at J, with 22 bases between. For the CDR3, the DNA is TGTGCCAGTAGCCCCCGGGAGGGAGGGAACATGCAGCCCCAGCATTTT. Its protein product is CASSPREGGNMQPQHF. Supplemented by reference TRBV19 and TRBJ1-5, the full variable domain reads DGGITQSPKYLFRKEGQNVTLSCEQNLNHDAMYWYRQDPGQGLRLIYYSQIVNDFQKGDIAEGYSVSREKKESFPLTVTSAQKNPTAFYLCASSPREGGNMQPQHFGDGTRLSIL.

This clone was recorded only once. The chain is built from TRBV30 and TRBJ1-2, with 7 nucleotides matching TRBD1. Germline trimming cut 0 bases from V and 12 bases from J; bases unmatched to any gene: 4. Germline-derived CDR1 and CDR2 are GTSNPN and SVGIG (reference sequence). This CDR3 is 11 amino acids long. The CDR3 coding sequence is TGTGCCTGGAGTGTACAGGGGCTCCACACCTTC. It yields the protein CAWSVQGLHTF. The entire variable domain, with the rest obtained from reference TRBV30 and TRBJ1-2, is as follows: SQTIHQWPATLVQPVGSPLSLECTVEGTSNPNLYWYRQAAGRGLQLLFYSVGIGQISSEVPQNLSASRPQDRQFILSSKKLLLSDSGFYLCAWSVQGLHTFGSGTRLTVV.

The chain carries TRBV6-6 and TRBJ2-1, with D possibly matching TRBD1 (7 bases). Germline CDR1 and CDR2: MNHNY and SVGAGI (reference sequence). Trimming cost V 5 bases and J 0 bases, with 11 bases left between them. The CDR3 runs to 15 residues. DNA for the CDR3: TGTGCCAGCAGTGCAGGGGGGAGCTCCTACAATGAGCAGTTCTTC. Its protein product is CASSAGGSSYNEQFF.

The rearrangement uses TRBV7-8 and TRBJ2-1, with 7 nucleotides matching TRBD2. CDR3 length: 14 residues. Germline assignment: CDR1 SGHVS and CDR2 FQNEAQ. J was trimmed by 7 bases and V by 8 bases; bases with no gene match: 11. The CDR3: CASELGRERNEQFF. CDR3 DNA sequence: TGTGCCAGCGAATTAGGGCGGGAGAGGAATGAGCAGTTCTTC.

The gene calls are TRBV29-1 and TRBJ2-2; D perhaps matches TRBD1 (6 bases). V was shortened by 3 bases and J by 1 base, with 9 bases between the two germline ends. Looked up from germline, CDR1 is SQVTM and CDR2 is ANQGSEA. The CDR3 has 14 residues. CDR3 loop: CSVEGHLNTGELFF. The CDR3 coding sequence is TGCAGCGTTGAGGGACACCTGAACACCGGGGAGCTGTTTTTT.

The V call is TRBV7-3, the J call TRBJ1-6, with unresolved D. V was shortened by 4 bases and J by 7 bases, with 11 bases between the two germline ends. Germline loops: CDR1 SGHTA, CDR2 FQGTGA. CDR3 length equals 14 residues. CDR3 loop: CASSSEGGNSPLHF. Written as DNA, the CDR3 is TGTGCCAGCAGCTCGGAGGGAGGAAATTCACCCCTCCACTTT.

The chain combines TRBV7-6 with TRBJ2-1; the D is unclear. The CDR3 consists of 14 residues. V was shortened by 5 bases and J by 9 bases, with 17 bases between the two germline ends. Germline CDR1 reads SGHVS; CDR2 reads FNYEAQ. Here the CDR3 reads CASSRGPELGEQFF. In DNA form, the CDR3 reads TGTGCCAGCAGCCGCGGACCCGAATTGGGTGAGCAGTTCTTC.